A selection of T cell receptor beta chains follows, all from one sample in a study of read filtering for tumor transcriptome and immune sequencing. TCRdb re-analysed the reads in MiXCR, keeping a single row per CDR3 protein. The sample has 35,000 to 50,000 distinct CDR3 sequences; approximately 14% are singletons. What was sequenced was a population of CD138-negative cells sorted from bone marrow. The receptors were sampled from a donor at least 40 years old with multiple myeloma. Each CDR3 is given with its conserved first and last residue. The D gene is left open where the match is weak. Size values are once, few and many counts, or a class for expanded clones, and some rows have none.

TRBJ2-2 . many TRBV28 TGTGCCAGCAGTTTCCAGGGGCCGAACACCGGGGAGCTGTTTTTT CASSFQGPNTGELFF
TRBJ1-1 TRBD1 once TRBV7-3 TGTGCCAGCAGCTTAGGGACAGGAAACACTGAAGCTGTCTTT CASSLGTGNTEAVF
TRBJ2-7 . . TRBV29-1 TGCAGCGCAACAACAGGGTCCGAGCAGTACTTC CSATTGSEQYF
TRBJ2-3 TRBD2 many TRBV4-1 TGCGCCAGCAGCCAAGATTCGGCTAGCGGGAGATGGGGAGATACGCAGTATTTT CASSQDSASGRWGDTQYF
TRBJ1-5 . many TRBV7-8 TGTGCCAGCAGCTTAGCAAGGAGCCAGCCCCAGCATTTT CASSLARSQPQHF
TRBJ1-2 . many TRBV5-1 TGCGCCAGCAGCTCCTACTCTGCCACAGGGAACTACTATGGCTACACCTTC CASSSYSATGNYYGYTF
TRBJ2-7 . few TRBV14 TGTGCCAGCAGCTTACTCAGTTCCGGGACTCAAAACTTC CASSLLSSGTQNF
TRBJ1-5 . many TRBV19 TGTGCCAGTAATAAGGGAAGGGACCAGCCCCAGCATTTT CASNKGRDQPQHF
TRBJ2-6 . many TRBV24-1 TGTGCCACCAGTCTAGGGGGCTCTGGGGCCAACGTCCTGACTTTC CATSLGGSGANVLTF
TRBJ2-5 . many TRBV15 TGTGCCACCAGCAGAGATTTACGGGGGTTGGAGACCCAGTACTTC CATSRDLRGLETQYF
TRBJ2-1 . many TRBV5-5 TGTGCCAGCAGCAGAGATCTGGCCTCCTACAATGAGCAGTTCTTC CASSRDLASYNEQFF
TRBJ2-1 TRBD1 few TRBV7-9 TGTGCCAGCAGCGTTCTGGACAGGGGGAATGAGCAGTTCTTC CASSVLDRGNEQFF
TRBJ1-1 . many TRBV20-1 TGCAGTGCTAGAGATCGCACAGGGACGTCACGTGAAGCTTTCTTT CSARDRTGTSREAFF
TRBJ1-6 . many TRBV5-1 TGCGCCAGCAGCTTGGAAACAGCCGTAAATTCACCCCTCCACTTT CASSLETAVNSPLHF
TRBJ1-5 . few TRBV25-1 TGTGCCAGCAGTGAAGGGCCCCCAGGGAATCAGCCCCAGCATTTT CASSEGPPGNQPQHF
TRBJ2-7 . many TRBV20-1 TGCAGTGCTAGCGGGACCCTGAGCTCCTACGAGCAGTACTTC CSASGTLSSYEQYF
TRBJ2-3 . many TRBV30 TGTGCCTGGAGGGGGGCGGGAATACTTCCGGATACGCAGTATTTT CAWRGAGILPDTQYF
TRBJ2-3 . many TRBV4-1 TGCGCCAGCACCTTCGGGCCTGGTGATACGCAGTATTTT CASTFGPGDTQYF
TRBJ2-7 TRBD1 many TRBV7-9 TGTGCCAGCAGCTTCCTGGGACAGGCCTACGAGCAGTACTTC CASSFLGQAYEQYF
TRBJ2-7 . many TRBV19 TGTGCCAGTACGAGGCGACATGACTCCTACGAGCAGTACTTC CASTRRHDSYEQYF
TRBJ2-1 . many TRBV20-1 TGCAGTGCTCCCTTTGGAGAACAGGGCAGAACTTACAATGAGCAGTTCTTC CSAPFGEQGRTYNEQFF
TRBJ1-4 TRBD1 many TRBV12-3/TRBV12-4 TGTGCCAGCAGTTTAGCGGGAGGGGGCGCGGGGGAAAAACTGTTTTTT CASSLAGGGAGEKLFF
TRBJ2-5 TRBD2 many TRBV7-9 TGTGCCAGCAGTCGTTCTCTAGCGGTCCAAGAGACCCAGTACTTC CASSRSLAVQETQYF
TRBJ2-1 . many TRBV29-1 TGCAGCGTTGAAGAGTGGGAACGGATAGGATACAATGAGCAGTTCTTC CSVEEWERIGYNEQFF
TRBJ1-1 TRBD1 many TRBV4-1 TGCGCCAGCAGCCAAGATATTTTAGGACAGGATCTGAACACTGAAGCTTTCTTT CASSQDILGQDLNTEAFF
TRBJ1-1 . medium-sized TRBV12-5 TGTGCTAGTGGAGCAGGGGACGCGAACACTGAAGCTTTCTTT CASGAGDANTEAFF
TRBJ1-1 . many TRBV29-1 TGCAGCGCCCTGGGGACGAACACTGAAGCTTTCTTT CSALGTNTEAFF
TRBJ1-3 TRBD1 . TRBV5-4 TGTGCCAGCAGCGGAATGACAGGGGCAGGAAACACCATATATTTT CASSGMTGAGNTIYF
TRBJ2-1 . many TRBV9 TGTGCCAGCAGCGTAGGAGGTCAATCGGGACATCATGTCAATGAGCAGTTCTTC CASSVGGQSGHHVNEQFF